This T cell receptor beta chain was identified in a study of regulatory T cells in long-lasting Graves disease. Study in general: Graves' disease counted as persistent after over 5 years of antithyroid drugs with positive TSH receptor antibodies.

This clonotype was seen more than once but under ten times. Time point defined: persistent/refractory GD, antithyroid drugs over 5 years with positive TRAb. There was RNA extracted from PBMCs, and the TCR library was made from it. CDR3-region Arm-PCR and iRepertoire HTBI primers produced the TCR beta libraries. As processed by the authors: The study identified about 60 TRBV and about 13 TRBJ segments across samples. TCRdb fed the multiplex PCR reads into MiXCR, producing one record per CDR3 protein. The V and J calls reflect TCRdb's pipeline rather than the authors' work. The data contain a few hundred thousand distinct CDR3 sequences, around 22% of them singletons. The sample in question was peripheral blood mononuclear cells (PBMCs), obtained when the disease was refractory, from a patient treated with antithyroid drugs. This sequence was found in a female donor with Graves disease.

CDR3 sequence reads: CASSPTLQVVIAPQHF. The CDR3 bases are TGTGCCAGCAGCCCTACTTTACAGGTTGTCATCGCGCCCCAGCATTTT. The V gene is TRBV5-5, the J gene TRBJ1-5; D might be TRBD1 (5 bases). CDR3 length equals 16 residues. Germline V lookup: CDR1 SGHKS, CDR2 YYEKEE (reference sequence). Trimming shortened V by 4 bases and J by 9 bases, and 23 bases separated the two germline ends.